Each of the 28 T cell receptor beta chains below was sequenced from the same sample in a study of blood T cells in healthy people across ages. The use of a sample-barcoded 5' primer and a J-beta primer mix characterized a second PCR of roughly 6 to 11 cycles. TCRdb analysed the 5' RACE reads with MiXCR anew, one entry per CDR3 protein. Found here are hundreds of thousands of distinct CDR3 sequences, about 61% of them singletons; the top ten hold around 25%. The sequenced sample consisted of blood. Receptors were obtained from a man aged 35 to 55 in good health.

In this sample, this clonotype turned up a few times. The V gene is TRBV6-1, the J gene TRBJ2-6; D gene uncertain. This CDR3 contains 15 residues. V lost 1 base, J lost 1 base, and 5 bases lay in between. Germline CDR1 reads MNHNS; CDR2 reads SASEGT. The chain's CDR3 is CASSEVGSGANVLTF. The CDR3 DNA is TGTGCCAGCAGTGAAGTTGGTTCTGGGGCCAACGTCCTGACTTTC.

The chain is built from TRBV28 and TRBJ2-5, with 9 bases matching TRBD1. The V and J ends lost 6 bases and 5 bases, in that order; junction bases with no gene match: 7. The CDR3 runs to 14 residues. The germline V gene has CDR1 MDHEN and CDR2 SYDVKM. The CDR3 region has the DNA TGTGCCAGCAGGGAAAGACAGGGGGTGGAGACCCAGTACTTC. Residues: CASRERQGVETQYF.

This clonotype was picked up a small number of times. The chain is built from TRBV25-1 and TRBJ2-3; 7 positions agree with TRBD2. V shed 3 bases and J 2 bases; nucleotides not matched to a gene: 8. From germline, CDR1 is MGHDK and CDR2 SYGVNS. The CDR3 sequence is 16 residues long. CDR3 DNA sequence: TGTGCCAGCAGTGACGGCGGGAGCCCGCACACAGATACGCAGTATTTT. This encodes CASSDGGSPHTDTQYF.

J is TRBJ2-1 and V is TRBV5-5; D might be TRBD1 or TRBD2, each matching 5 bases. Trimming removed 4 bases at V and 1 base at J, with 12 bases between. From germline, CDR1 is SGHKS and CDR2 YYEKEE (reference sequence). CDR3 length: 15 residues. Written as DNA, the CDR3 is TGTGCCAGCAGCGCCCGGGACCTGTCCTACAATGAGCAGTTCTTC. This gives the protein CASSARDLSYNEQFF.

The DNA for the CDR3 is TGTGCCAGCAGGTTGAAGGGGGCAGCTACCTACGAGCAGTACTTC. Encoded protein: CASRLKGAATYEQYF. The chain uses TRBV28 and TRBJ2-7; 7 bases agree with TRBD1. Germline lookup yields CDR1 MDHEN and CDR2 SYDVKM. The CDR3 consists of 15 residues. Trimming at V came to 6 bases and at J to 2 bases, leaving 10 bases not matched to a gene. Drawing the rest from reference TRBV28 and TRBJ2-7, the complete variable domain is DVKVTQSSRYLVKRTGEKVFLECVQDMDHENMFWYRQDPGLGLRLIYFSYDVKMKEKGDIPEGYSVSREKKERFSLILESASTNQTSMYLCASRLKGAATYEQYFGPGTRLTVT.

This clonotype was seen at least ten times. A single base separates this from a much larger clone, so it may be a read error. The chain employs TRBV5-1 and TRBJ2-5; 12 positions match TRBD2. The junction had 10 bases not matched to a gene; V was cut back by 5 bases and J by 11 bases. The CDR3 is 14 residues long. The germline gives CDR1 SGHRS, CDR2 YFSETQ. CDR3 region: CASSVTSGSNEQYF. As DNA, the CDR3 is TGCGCCAGCAGTGTGACTAGCGGGAGTAATGAGCAGTACTTC.

The genes are TRBV27 and TRBJ2-7; D gene ambiguous. V lost 4 bases and J 5 bases, leaving 6 bases between the germline ends. Germline-derived CDR1 and CDR2 are MNHEY and SMNVEV (reference sequence). This CDR3 is built from 11 residues. The CDR3 nucleotides read TGTGCCAGCAGTTCGTCTAACGAGCAGTACTTC. Protein sequence: CASSSSNEQYF.

This clonotype was seen a handful of times. This sequence joins TRBV11-2 and TRBJ2-3; no clear D. Deletions cut 2 bases from V and 4 bases from J, with 16 bases between. This CDR3 has 16 residues. CDR1 is SGHAT, CDR2 FQNNGV, per germline. CDR3 amino acids: CASSLSPQARPDTQYF. The CDR3 DNA reads as TGTGCCAGCAGCTTATCCCCACAAGCGAGACCAGATACGCAGTATTTT.

A few counts support this clonotype. This sequence joins TRBV18 and TRBJ2-3, with D unclear. This CDR3 has 17 amino acids. V was pared by 1 base and J by 5 bases, with 19 bases between. CDR1 and CDR2 (germline): KGHSH, LQKENI. CDR3 sequence (DNA): TGTGCCAGCTCACCACGTAAGGAAGGGAATTCGATAGATACGCAGTATTTT. Its translation: CASSPRKEGNSIDTQYF.

The chain recombines TRBV6-2 or TRBV6-3 with TRBJ2-7, with 9 positions matching TRBD1. Losses at the gene ends were 4 bases for V and 3 bases for J; bases not matched to a gene: 10. This CDR3 has 16 amino acids. Germline loops: CDR1 MNHEY, CDR2 SVGEGT. CDR3 sequence (DNA): TGTGCCAGCAGTTCCGTCCCGGGACAGGGCATCTACGAGCAGTACTTC. Protein: CASSSVPGQGIYEQYF.

There are a few counts of this clonotype. The J gene is TRBJ2-5, the V gene TRBV20-1; TRBD2 matches 11 bases. CDR1 is DFQATT, CDR2 SNEGSKA, per germline (reference sequence). Trimming took 0 bases from V and 2 from J; bases not matched to a gene: 2. This CDR3 contains 15 residues. The CDR3: CSAREASGRQETQYF. Here the CDR3 DNA reads TGCAGTGCTAGAGAGGCTAGCGGGAGGCAAGAGACCCAGTACTTC.

The V call is TRBV27, the J call TRBJ2-1; tentatively, D is TRBD1 or TRBD2 (5 bases each). The CDR3 sequence is 15 residues long. Germline V CDR1 and CDR2: MNHEY, SMNVEV (reference sequence). V was clipped by 3 bases and J by 3 bases, with 12 bases between them. The CDR3 here is CASSLTRGVYNEQFF. The DNA for the CDR3 is TGTGCCAGCAGTTTGACGAGGGGCGTCTACAATGAGCAGTTCTTC.

V usage is TRBV6-6 and J usage is TRBJ1-1; 7 bases line up with TRBD1. Looked up from germline, CDR1 is MNHNY and CDR2 is SVGAGI (reference sequence). The trim removed 7 bases at V and 7 bases at J, leaving 6 bases unmatched. CDR3 length equals 12 residues. The CDR3 reads CASTTGAREAFF. In nucleotides, the CDR3 is TGTGCCAGCACCACAGGGGCTCGTGAAGCTTTCTTT.

The CDR3 DNA is TGTGCCAGCAGCTTGGGAGCGGACAGACATCAGCCCCAGCATTTT. This translates into CASSLGADRHQPQHF. The rearrangement joins TRBV5-5 to TRBJ1-5; the D gene is possibly TRBD1 (6 bases). With 0 bases removed from V and 5 bases from J, the gap between germline ends came to 12 bases. This CDR3 is built from 15 residues. The germline V gene encodes CDR1 SGHKS and CDR2 YYEKEE (reference sequence).

The rearrangement uses TRBV7-3 and TRBJ2-3; the match to TRBD2 covers 8 bases. The V and J ends lost 1 base and 6 bases, in that order; junction bases with no gene match: 3. The length of the CDR3 is 14 residues. The germline V gene encodes CDR1 SGHTA and CDR2 FQGTGA. CDR3 sequence: CASSLIAGRDTQYF. DNA of the CDR3: TGTGCCAGCAGCTTAATAGCGGGACGGGATACGCAGTATTTT.

This chain uses TRBV5-1 with TRBJ1-1, with 7 bases identical to TRBD1. This CDR3 is built from 16 residues. CDR1 is SGHRS and CDR2 is YFSETQ in the germline V gene. The trim removed 4 bases at V and 7 bases at J, leaving 16 bases unmatched. The CDR3 bases are TGCGCCAGCAGCCCCAACCCCCGACAGGGCGGGGGTGAAGCTTTCTTT. As protein: CASSPNPRQGGGEAFF.

This clonotype showed up just once. The V and J genes are TRBV7-9 and TRBJ1-5; no firm D call. Trimming took 5 bases from V and 9 from J, leaving 11 bases between them. Germline V lookup: CDR1 SEHNR, CDR2 FQNEAQ (reference sequence). This CDR3 contains 12 residues. The CDR3 loop is CASSPSDGPQHF. For the CDR3, the DNA is TGTGCCAGCAGCCCTTCCGATGGGCCCCAGCATTTT.

The table lists this clonotype with a few counts. V usage is TRBV6-2 or TRBV6-3 and J usage is TRBJ1-2; TRBD1 matches 9 bases. J was trimmed by 6 bases and V by 6 bases; bases with no gene match: 14. CDR1 is MNHEY and CDR2 is SVGEGT in the germline V gene. The CDR3 runs to 16 residues. The CDR3 spells CASRTQQGAKRDGYTF. Written as DNA, the CDR3 is TGTGCCAGCAGGACTCAACAGGGGGCAAAGAGGGATGGCTACACCTTC.

This chain connects TRBV5-1 to TRBJ1-1; no clear D. The CDR3 extends over 15 amino acids. The germline V gene encodes CDR1 SGHRS and CDR2 YFSETQ. The V and J ends lost 4 bases and 1 base respectively, with 14 bases between them. DNA of the CDR3: TGCGCCAGCAGCGATGTCGCGGCCTCGAACACTGAAGCTTTCTTT. It specifies CASSDVAASNTEAFF. Using reference TRBV5-1 and TRBJ1-1 for the parts outside the CDR3, the full variable domain is KAGVTQTPRYLIKTRGQQVTLSCSPISGHRSVSWYQQTPGQGLQFLFEYFSETQRNKGNFPGRFSGRQFSNSRSEMNVSTLELGDSALYLCASSDVAASNTEAFFGQGTRLTVV.

The chain uses TRBV10-3 and TRBJ2-7, with D perhaps TRBD1 (6 bases). V lost 2 bases to trimming and J lost 3 bases, with 11 bases between them. Germline CDR1 is ENHRY and CDR2 is SYGVKD. The CDR3 runs 14 residues. Here the CDR3 DNA reads TGTGCCATCAGTGAGAGGGCAGGGGTCTACGAGCAGTACTTC. Its protein product is CAISERAGVYEQYF.

For this clonotype: One junction end does not reproduce the germline sequence, and a read error may be involved. The rearrangement joins TRBV7-3 to TRBJ2-2; TRBD1 matches at 7 bases. The CDR3 is 14 amino acids. Germline assignment: CDR1 SGHTA and CDR2 FQGTGA. The CDR3 sequence is CVSSSTGSPGELFF. As DNA, the CDR3 is TGTGTCAGCAGCTCGACAGGGAGCCCCGGGGAGCTGTTTTTT.

The chain joins TRBV5-6 to TRBJ2-7; 10 nucleotides align to TRBD2. The length of the CDR3 is 15 residues. CDR1 and CDR2 from the germline V gene are SGHDT and YYEEEE. The ends lost 1 base at V and 2 bases at J; junction bases unmatched: 3. CDR3 sequence reads: CASSLWSGGAYEQYF. Here the CDR3 DNA reads TGTGCCAGCAGCTTGTGGAGCGGGGGGGCCTACGAGCAGTACTTC.

The rearrangement links TRBV5-1 to TRBJ2-1; 10 nucleotides agree with TRBD1. V lost 9 bases, J lost 4 bases, and 10 bases stayed unmatched. This CDR3 is built from 15 residues. Per germline, CDR1 SGHRS and CDR2 YFSETQ. CDR3 region: CAISVGTGVYNEQFF. The CDR3 DNA sequence: TGCGCCATCTCCGTTGGGACAGGGGTTTACAATGAGCAGTTCTTC.

The chain couples TRBV11-2 to TRBJ2-5, with D unresolved. The J call is in doubt because the DNA end fits TRBJ2-7 better. Looked up from germline, CDR1 is SGHAT and CDR2 is FQNNGV. The CDR3 covers 14 residues. CDR3 amino acids: CASSFYQPPGEQYF. CDR3 coding DNA: TGTGCCAGCAGCTTTTACCAACCGCCTGGCGAGCAGTACTTC.

This rearrangement joins TRBV20-1 to TRBJ2-3; D unresolved. The germline CDR1 and CDR2 sequences are DFQATT and SNEGSKA (reference sequence). This CDR3 is 12 amino acids long. The V end was cut by 3 bases, the J end by 4 bases, with 8 bases between. CDR3 loop: CSARVHADTQYF. As DNA, the CDR3 is TGCAGTGCTAGGGTTCACGCAGATACGCAGTATTTT.

The chain recombines TRBV6-1 with TRBJ2-1, with 9 bases matching TRBD1. The J segment lost 6 bases and the V segment lost 7 bases, leaving 16 bases of the junction unmatched. Germline CDR1 reads MNHNS; CDR2 reads SASEGT. The CDR3 sequence is 17 residues long. The CDR3 reads CASIQRPGTGIGNEQFF. DNA of the CDR3: TGTGCCAGCATTCAACGACCCGGGACAGGGATCGGCAATGAGCAGTTCTTC.

This chain connects TRBV6-2 or TRBV6-3 to TRBJ2-5, with TRBD2 identical over 13 bases. The DNA end is a closer match to TRBJ2-7, so the J assignment may be wrong. There are 16 residues in the CDR3. Per the germline V gene, CDR1 is MNHEY and CDR2 is SVGEGT. The CDR3 loop is CASRGLAGRLSYEQYF. For the CDR3, the DNA is TGTGCCAGCAGGGGACTAGCGGGACGCCTGAGCTACGAGCAGTACTTC.

The chain couples TRBV18 to TRBJ1-4; D not certain. Per germline, CDR1 KGHSH and CDR2 LQKENI. Trimming took off 5 bases at V and 7 bases at J, with 17 bases between the two ends. This CDR3 is built from 15 residues. The DNA of the CDR3 is TGTGCCAGCTCATCAAGGACGGCAGTTACTGAAAAACTGTTTTTT. It yields the protein CASSSRTAVTEKLFF.